This is a list of T cell receptor beta chains from one sample in a study of T cells after yellow fever vaccination. TCRdb ran MiXCR on the 5' RACE reads and lists one entry per CDR3 protein. In the table there are about 260,000 distinct CDR3 sequences, approximately 12% of which are singletons. Sequenced here: CD4+ T cells sorted from PBMCs, sampled 45 days after the yellow fever booster vaccination. The source is a man in his thirties or forties who received the YFV17D yellow fever vaccine. Both conserved end residues are part of each CDR3. The D gene is left open where the match is weak. A clone size is listed for some rows: how often the clone was seen (once, few, many), or a class if it is expanded.

clone size,D gene,V gene,J gene,CDR3 DNA,CDR3 protein
few,.,TRBV5-6,TRBJ1-5,TGTGCCAGCAGCCAATCTCCTGGCGGAGGTCAGCCCCAGCATTTT,CASSQSPGGGQPQHF
.,TRBD1,TRBV12-3/TRBV12-4,TRBJ1-3,TGTGCCAGCAGGCCCCCGGGACAGGCCTCTGGAAACACCATATATTTT,CASRPPGQASGNTIYF
.,.,TRBV18,TRBJ2-1,TGTGCCAGCTCACCACCGGTGAGCGATGAGCAGTTCTTC,CASSPPVSDEQFF
.,TRBD2,TRBV27,TRBJ2-3,TGTGCCGCGAGGACTTTAGCGGGAGCAGATACGCAGTATTTT,CAARTLAGADTQYF
once,TRBD2,TRBV20-1,TRBJ2-7,TGCAGTGCTAGACCCCCACCGGGACTAGCAGGCCCCGAGCAGTACTTC,CSARPPPGLAGPEQYF
few,TRBD1,TRBV20-1,TRBJ2-7,TGCAGTGCTAGTAGCGCAGGGGGCAGAGGCGAGCAGTACTTC,CSASSAGGRGEQYF
many,TRBD1,TRBV11-1,TRBJ1-1,TGTGCCAGCAGCTTTGGGGACAGGGGGCTGGCTGAAGCTTTCTTT,CASSFGDRGLAEAFF
.,.,TRBV4-3,TRBJ2-7,TGCGCCAGCAGAAGGGTTTCCGAGCAGTACTTC,CASRRVSEQYF
many,TRBD2,TRBV9,TRBJ2-6,TGTGCCAGCAGCGTCCGGGGGGACGCTGGGGCCAACGTCCTGACTTTC,CASSVRGDAGANVLTF
few,.,TRBV5-8,TRBJ2-7,TGTGCCAGCAGCGGTCTGTTGGGGGGCGAGCAGTACTTC,CASSGLLGGEQYF
.,TRBD1,TRBV4-3,TRBJ2-7,TGCGCCAGCAGCCAAGATCCGCAGGGGGCCTACGAGCAGTACTTC,CASSQDPQGAYEQYF
few,.,TRBV5-1,TRBJ2-7,TGCGCCAGCAGCGCCGGGACCCTCGGCGAGCAGTACTTC,CASSAGTLGEQYF
few,.,TRBV18,TRBJ1-1,TGTGCCAGCTCACCAATGGGGCACACTGAAGCTTTCTTT,CASSPMGHTEAFF
.,TRBD2,TRBV10-3,TRBJ2-3,TGTGCCATGGGGACTAGTCCCACAGATACGCAGTATTTT,CAMGTSPTDTQYF
.,TRBD2,TRBV5-8,TRBJ2-7,TGTGCCAGCAGCTTGGCGGGAGGGCCTCTCTCCTACGAGCAGTACTTC,CASSLAGGPLSYEQYF
.,TRBD2,TRBV6-1,TRBJ2-1,TGTGCCAGCAGAAAAGGACTAGCGGGAGTCTTTAACAATGAGCAGTTCTTC,CASRKGLAGVFNNEQFF
.,TRBD2,TRBV7-2,TRBJ2-7,TGTGCCAGCAGCTTACGAGAAGCGGGAGGAGGCTACGAGCAGTACTTC,CASSLREAGGGYEQYF
.,.,TRBV19,TRBJ2-3,TGTGCCAGTAGGATGGGACGTTCTCGAGGGGCAGATACGCAGTATTTT,CASRMGRSRGADTQYF
few,.,TRBV7-6,TRBJ2-5,TGTGCCAGCAGCCCCTGGATGGGGCTGAACATGGATTGGAGACGAGAGACCCAGTACTTC,CASSPWMGLNMDWRRETQYF
.,.,TRBV29-1,TRBJ1-2,TGCAGCGTTGACGGGGGCTATGGCTACACCTTC,CSVDGGYGYTF
many,.,TRBV20-1,TRBJ2-2,TGCAGTGCTAGCCGACAGGCGAACACCGGGGAGCTGTTTTTT,CSASRQANTGELFF
once,TRBD2,TRBV7-8,TRBJ2-3,TGTGCCAGCAGCCCGAAGCGGGAGCTCACAGATACGCAGTATTTT,CASSPKRELTDTQYF
.,.,TRBV20-1,TRBJ2-3,TGCAGTGCTAGTGGCGGCACAGATACGCAGTATTTT,CSASGGTDTQYF
few,TRBD2,TRBV5-4,TRBJ2-7,TGTGCCAGCAGCTTCAGGACTAGCGGTGATGCCGAGCAGTACTTC,CASSFRTSGDAEQYF
few,TRBD1,TRBV27,TRBJ2-4,TGTGCCAGGGGCAGGGGGCGCGGTAACCAAAACATTCAGTACTTC,CARGRGRGNQNIQYF
many,.,TRBV7-8,TRBJ2-3,TGTGCCATCCGGGGGCCAGATACGCAGTATTTT,CAIRGPDTQYF
few,.,TRBV5-1,TRBJ2-2,TGCGCCAGCAGTTTCAGGGAGCCGAACACCGGGGAGCTGTTTTTT,CASSFREPNTGELFF
few,TRBD1,TRBV2,TRBJ1-5,TGTGCCAGCAGGACGGGGACAGGGGGATCTCAGCCCCAGCATTTT,CASRTGTGGSQPQHF
few,TRBD2,TRBV12-3/TRBV12-4,TRBJ2-4,TGTGCCAGCAGCAAAACTAGCGGGGTCATTCAGTACTTC,CASSKTSGVIQYF
few,TRBD2,TRBV5-1,TRBJ2-5,TGCGCCAGCAGCTTACAACTAGCGGGAGGGGAGACCCAGTACTTC,CASSLQLAGGETQYF
few,.,TRBV7-2,TRBJ1-1,TGTGCCAGCAGCTACGCTACCGGCACTGAAGCTTTCTTT,CASSYATGTEAFF
few,.,TRBV6-5,TRBJ1-2,TGTGCCAGCAGTTTGGGAGGGGACCTCAACTATGGCTACACCTTC,CASSLGGDLNYGYTF
many,.,TRBV7-2,TRBJ2-7,TGTGCCAGCAGCTTAGAGGCAGGGGACTACGAGCAGTACTTC,CASSLEAGDYEQYF
few,TRBD2,TRBV20-1,TRBJ2-5,TGCAGTGCTAGTTTTAGCGGGAGTGTCGGGACCCAGTACTTC,CSASFSGSVGTQYF
.,.,TRBV29-1,TRBJ2-4,TGCAGCGTTAGGTTTCCCACCAAAAACATTCAGTACTTC,CSVRFPTKNIQYF
.,TRBD1,TRBV7-8,TRBJ2-2,TGTGCCAGCAGCCCAGGACAGGGGGAATCCGGGGAGCTGTTTTTT,CASSPGQGESGELFF
many,.,TRBV12-3/TRBV12-4,TRBJ2-1,TGTGCCAGCAGTTCGGACAGTCCGAATGAGCAGTTCTTC,CASSSDSPNEQFF
.,.,TRBV11-2,TRBJ2-7,TGTGCCAGCAGCCCAATCCAGAGAGGGGCTCGGTCCTACGAGCAGTACTTC,CASSPIQRGARSYEQYF